The clone carrying this TCR beta chain was seen only a few times. Its cognate antigen is unknown. The entry originates in a study of T-cell memory formation after mild COVID-19. Study information: Among the donors, TCR clusters were largely specific to each donor.

Study-level findings and limits: Clones that shrank (day 15 to 85) were balanced CD4/CD8, whereas later expanders leaned CD4+.

TCR alpha and TCR beta cDNA libraries carrying sample barcodes and UMIs were produced by 5'RACE using constant-segment primers. TCRdb reprocessed the 5' RACE reads with MiXCR, giving one entry per CDR3 protein. The repertoire consists of roughly 190,000 distinct CDR3 sequences, with about 18% occurring once and the leading ten covering 2.4%. V was trimmed by 2 bases and J by 8 bases, leaving 9 bases between them. CDR1 is MNHNY, CDR2 SVGAGI, per germline (reference sequence). The CDR3 is 12 amino acids. The rearrangement uses TRBV6-6 and TRBJ1-1, with a possible D match to TRBD1 (5 bases). The sequence derives from an adult woman who had mild COVID-19 (a few samples of this study predate the infection). Cell type and time point are not known. The sample comprised PBMCs or a T cell subset sorted from them (not recorded which). This chain's CDR3 is CASSYVDREAFF. Written as DNA, the CDR3 is TGTGCCAGCAGTTACGTCGACAGAGAAGCTTTCTTT.